This is a list of T cell receptor beta chains from one sample in a study of blood T cell repertoires in COVID-19. Repertoires were generated with immunoSEQ multiplex PCR, while TCRdb's copy carries only in-frame clones and drops some. Among 150,000 to 200,000 clones, more than 75% were seen once, and the ten largest hold 5% to 6%. Sample: PBMCs or T cells enriched from blood (not recorded which). These receptors were obtained from a man in his forties who had recovered from COVID-19. The CDR3 runs from the conserved cysteine through the conserved F or W. The D gene is left open where the match is weak. Rows give clone size only sometimes, using once, few, many, or a class for an expanded clone.

clone size	V gene	D gene	J gene	CDR3 protein	CDR3 DNA
NA	TRBV30	NA	TRBJ1-2	CAWSEGWGDGYGYTF	TGTGCCTGGAGTGAAGGCTGGGGGGATGGCTATGGCTACACCTTC
few	TRBV9	NA	TRBJ1-4	CASSWGQSTNEKLFF	TGTGCCAGCAGCTGGGGGCAGTCAACTAATGAAAAACTGTTTTTT
NA	TRBV2	TRBD2	TRBJ2-5	CASGAPGLAGREGTQYF	TGTGCCAGCGGGGCCCCGGGACTAGCGGGCCGGGAAGGGACCCAGTACTTC
NA	TRBV19	TRBD2	TRBJ2-5	CATISGGAKETQYF	TGTGCCACGATTAGCGGGGGGGCGAAAGAGACCCAGTACTTC
NA	TRBV27	TRBD1	TRBJ1-5	CASSFGQGVDQPQHF	TGTGCCAGCAGTTTTGGCCAGGGGGTTGATCAGCCCCAGCATTTT
NA	TRBV11-1	NA	TRBJ2-3	CASSSQGIGGTDTQYF	TGTGCCAGCAGCTCTCAGGGGATAGGTGGCACAGATACGCAGTATTTT
few	TRBV5-4	TRBD1	TRBJ2-1	CASSSGQGARNEQFF	TGTGCCAGCAGCTCCGGACAGGGGGCTCGCAATGAGCAGTTCTTC
NA	TRBV7-6	TRBD2	TRBJ2-3	CASSLGVGLAGSTDTQYF	TGTGCCAGCAGCTTAGGGGTAGGCCTAGCGGGGAGCACAGATACGCAGTATTTT
few	TRBV7-2	TRBD1	TRBJ1-1	CASSRGTANTEAFF	TGTGCCAGCAGCCGCGGGACAGCGAACACTGAAGCTTTCTTT
NA	TRBV5-1	NA	TRBJ1-2	CASSLAQVKYGYTF	TGCGCCAGCAGCTTGGCCCAGGTTAAATATGGCTACACCTTC
NA	TRBV11-2	TRBD1	TRBJ2-5	CASSRTWQGAEETQYF	TGTGCCAGCAGCCGAACCTGGCAGGGGGCGGAAGAGACCCAGTACTTC
NA	TRBV10-2	TRBD2	TRBJ2-7	CASRAGGSYEQYF	TGCGCCAGCAGGGCGGGGGGCTCCTACGAGCAGTACTTC
NA	TRBV29-1	TRBD1	TRBJ1-1	CSVWTGPAGAFF	TGCAGCGTATGGACAGGGCCCGCGGGAGCTTTCTTT
NA	TRBV18	NA	TRBJ2-7	CASSPAASYEQYF	TGTGCCAGCTCACCAGCGGCCTCCTACGAGCAGTACTTC